What follows describes a single T cell receptor (beta chain). Ten or more counts support this clonotype. Its target antigen remains unknown. An end of the junction does not agree with germline; a read error may underlie this. These data belong to a study of identical twins (TCRdb year 2016). At the level of the whole study: TCR alpha and beta repertoires from monozygotic twins, unrelated adults of various ages and cord blood were deep-sequenced to test whether fetal clonotypes persist. Replicate twin experiments were performed at different times using different library preparation protocols to rule out contamination. General findings and caveats noted by the study authors: Compared with coincidental sharing between unrelated individuals, out-of-frame TCR alpha sequences shared between twins had an excess of sequences with low generation probability. Conclusions relied on cross-sectional statistical analysis, since the same donors could not be followed over many years. In beta out-of-frame sequences, excess twin sharing was weaker, because having fewer shared sequences lowered the signal-to-noise ratio. Invariant T cells such as MAIT and iNKT could partly confound zero-insertion analyses, although diverse VJ usage argued against such confounding for most clonotypes. In monozygotic twins, recombination models systematically underestimated out-of-frame TCR alpha sharing, but the models matched the sharing seen between unrelated individuals. Abundant cord blood beta clonotypes had fewer insertions, young adult naive repertoires showed a similar but weaker trend, and memory repertoires showed no such trend.

The protocol used for the library was 5' RACE. The data were produced on an Illumina HiSeq 2000. A universal primer binding site was introduced by template switching, and a unique molecular identifier was present in the final cDNA, enabling accurate counting of TCR cDNA molecules. Specific primers in the conserved constant-segment region were used to synthesize first-strand cDNA for the TCR alpha and beta chains. To control for contamination, each cDNA library was double barcoded with a SMART-Mk sample barcode plus Illumina barcodes. TruSeq adapter sequences along with Illumina sample barcodes were introduced in two successive PCR steps. The Illumina HiSeq platform was used with custom primers to sequence TCR alpha and beta cDNA libraries. The authors' analysis ran thus. MiGEC was used to process raw reads and extract unique molecular identifiers, and MiXCR was used to find CDR3 positions. Recombination models were inferred per individual with the repgenHMM and IGoR tools using an EM algorithm. The tcR package in R was used for shared clonotype analysis, with sharing normalized by the product of cloneset sizes. To study raw recombination free of thymic and clonal selection effects, out-of-frame nonproductive sequences were analyzed. TCRdb reanalyzed the raw reads on its own, using fastp at Q25 for trimming and MiXCR for clone calling, and kept in-frame beta chains. Under each unique CDR3 protein, matching rows form one entry showing the most common genes and DNA. TCRdb's processing, not the authors', yielded these V and J calls. The sample records a few hundred thousand distinct CDR3 sequences, roughly a tenth of which are singletons. 9% to 10% of the sample is taken by the ten largest.

The germline V gene (reference sequence) supplies CDR1 SSHAT and CDR2 FNYEAQ. Spanning cysteine to phenylalanine, the CDR3 consists of 15 amino acids. The kept DNA is CDR3 alone, 45 bases in frame from the first base. Every donor was a healthy Caucasian. Using Miltenyi CD45RO+ enrichment and human naive T-cell isolation kits, memory (CD45RO+) and naive T cells were isolated from PBMC. The sample consisted of memory T cells sorted from blood. This specimen's cell subset or site label, per the study, means: CD45RO+ enriched T cells. The V and J segments used are TRBV7-7 and TRBJ2-5; 15 junctional bases match TRBD2. The TCR originated in a man aged 45-65 years in good health. The nucleotides are TGTGCTAGCAGCTTGGGACTAGCGGGGGGAGAGACCCAGTACTTC. This gives the protein CASSLGLAGGETQYF.